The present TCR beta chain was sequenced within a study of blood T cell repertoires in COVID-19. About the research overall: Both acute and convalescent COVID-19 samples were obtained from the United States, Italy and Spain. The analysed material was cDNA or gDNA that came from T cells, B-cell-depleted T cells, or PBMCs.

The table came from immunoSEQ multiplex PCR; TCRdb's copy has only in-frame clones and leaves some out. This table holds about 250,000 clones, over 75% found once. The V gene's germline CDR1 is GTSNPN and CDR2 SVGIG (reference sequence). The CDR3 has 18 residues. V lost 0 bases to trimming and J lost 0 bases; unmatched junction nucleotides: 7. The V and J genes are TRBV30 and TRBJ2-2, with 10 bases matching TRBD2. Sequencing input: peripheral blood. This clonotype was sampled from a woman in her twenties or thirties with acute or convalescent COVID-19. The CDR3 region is CAWSVIKLAGPNTGELFF. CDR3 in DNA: TGTGCCTGGAGTGTAATCAAACTAGCGGGACCGAACACCGGGGAGCTGTTTTTT.